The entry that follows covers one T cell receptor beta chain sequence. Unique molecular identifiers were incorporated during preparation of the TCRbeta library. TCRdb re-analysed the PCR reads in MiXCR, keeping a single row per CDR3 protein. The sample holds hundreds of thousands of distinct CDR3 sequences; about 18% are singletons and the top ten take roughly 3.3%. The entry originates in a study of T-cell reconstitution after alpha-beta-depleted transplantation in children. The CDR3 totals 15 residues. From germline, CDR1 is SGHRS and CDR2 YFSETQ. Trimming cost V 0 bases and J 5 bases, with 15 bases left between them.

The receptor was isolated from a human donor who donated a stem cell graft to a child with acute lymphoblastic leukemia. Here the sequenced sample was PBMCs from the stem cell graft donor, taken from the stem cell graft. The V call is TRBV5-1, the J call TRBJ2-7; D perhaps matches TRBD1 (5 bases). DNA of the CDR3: TGCGCCAGCAGCTTGGATGGCGTCCTAGGGGACGAGCAGTACTTC. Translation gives CASSLDGVLGDEQYF.